Listed here is a single T cell receptor beta chain. Relative to the germline gene, one junction end is altered; a read error may explain this. The data were taken from a study of blood T cell repertoires in COVID-19. Study as a whole: Samples of COVID-19 (acute and convalescent) were obtained from the United States, Italy and Spain.

Looked up from germline, CDR1 is SGHVS and CDR2 is FNYEAQ. The CDR3 contains 13 residues. Sequencing was performed with immunoSEQ multiplex PCR; in TCRdb, only in-frame clones are kept and a portion is missing. The sample shows 400,000 to 450,000 clones, 90% of them seen only once. Sequences were obtained from PBMCs or T cells enriched from blood (not recorded which). The chain joins TRBV7-6 to TRBJ2-1, with D hard to call. The origin of this receptor is a man aged 18 to 30 who had recovered from COVID-19. CDR3 bases: TGTGCCAGCAGCTTCGCAAGCTACCATGAGCAGTTCTTC. This gives the protein CASSFASYHEQFF.